Below are 26 T cell receptor beta chains sequenced from a single sample in a study of T cells in Graves' hyperthyroidism and ophthalmopathy. Authors of the study amplified TCR beta CDR3 regions from RNA transcripts. The primer set for the first-round RT-PCR of the TCR CDR3 was HTBI. TCRdb independently ran MiXCR on the multiplex PCR reads; one entry per CDR3 protein. The sample contains 400,000 or so distinct CDR3 sequences, 13% to 15% of which appear only once. Sample: blood. The receptors originated from a woman aged 60-75 years with Graves' ophthalmopathy.

In its sample, this clonotype was seen many times. The rearrangement uses TRBV28 and TRBJ2-5; TRBD2 matches at 7 bases. This CDR3 has 15 residues. V dropped 5 bases and J dropped 6; count of bases not matched to a gene: 12. In germline, CDR1 is MDHEN, CDR2 SYDVKM. The CDR3 DNA is TGTGCCAGCAGTGCCCCGGGACTACGACAAAAGACCCAGTACTTC. It specifies CASSAPGLRQKTQYF.

This clonotype has more than one count but fewer than ten. The V gene is TRBV27, the J gene TRBJ1-6; tentatively, D is TRBD1 (6 bases). The CDR3 covers 14 residues. Germline lookup yields CDR1 MNHEY and CDR2 SMNVEV (reference sequence). The V end was cut by 4 bases, the J end by 10 bases, with 14 bases between. In nucleotides, the CDR3 is TGTGCCAGCAGTTCCCCAGTGGGGGGCTCACCCCTCCACTTT. Amino acid sequence: CASSSPVGGSPLHF.

J is TRBJ2-7 and V is TRBV28; D is unclear. Trimming left V 6 bases short and J 6 bases short, with 9 bases between. This CDR3 is 11 amino acids long. Germline loops: CDR1 MDHEN, CDR2 SYDVKM. CDR3 sequence reads: CASSPYREQYF. The CDR3 DNA is TGTGCCAGCAGCCCCTACCGCGAGCAGTACTTC. The variable domain in full, with the rest retrieved from reference TRBV28 and TRBJ2-7, is DVKVTQSSRYLVKRTGEKVFLECVQDMDHENMFWYRQDPGLGLRLIYFSYDVKMKEKGDIPEGYSVSREKKERFSLILESASTNQTSMYLCASSPYREQYFGPGTRLTVT.

The V gene is TRBV10-3, the J gene TRBJ2-1; D ambiguous. V was shortened by 4 bases and J by 4 bases, with 14 bases between the two germline ends. Germline values: CDR1 ENHRY, CDR2 SYGVKD. The CDR3 has 15 amino acids. The DNA for the CDR3 is TGTGCCATCAGTGTTGTAACTCCACTTTACAATGAGCAGTTCTTC. Encoded protein: CAISVVTPLYNEQFF.

There are many counts of this clonotype. The chain uses TRBV6-1 and TRBJ1-1; 7 positions agree with TRBD1. The CDR3 extends over 14 amino acids. With 4 bases clipped from V and 8 bases from J, the junction kept 10 bases outside the gene matches. Germline-derived CDR1 and CDR2 are MNHNS and SASEGT. The CDR3 coding sequence is TGTGCCAGCAGTGCACAAACAGGGGTGGGCGAAGCTTTCTTT. Its protein product is CASSAQTGVGEAFF.

The chain has TRBV11-2 and TRBJ2-1; 8 bases fit TRBD2. V gave up 5 bases and J gave up 5 bases; unmatched junction bases: 8. The germline CDR1 and CDR2 sequences are SGHAT and FQNNGV. This CDR3 has 15 residues. CDR3 sequence (DNA): TGTGCCAGCAGCCCCCGACTAGCGAGCAACAATGAGCAGTTCTTC. Translating it yields CASSPRLASNNEQFF.

The rearrangement links TRBV6-5 to TRBJ2-7, with 10 bases that match TRBD2. Germline values: CDR1 MNHEY, CDR2 SVGAGI. V lost 2 bases, J lost 4 bases, and 11 bases stayed unmatched. The CDR3 loop spans 17 amino acids. The CDR3 region has the DNA TGTGCCAGCAGTTACGCGACAACCGGGACTAGCGCTTACGAGCAGTACTTC. Its translation is CASSYATTGTSAYEQYF.

This clonotype has at least ten counts. The chain couples TRBV14 to TRBJ2-1, with 7 nucleotides matching TRBD1. Trimming at V came to 4 bases and at J to 1 base, leaving 7 bases not matched to a gene. Germline V CDR1 and CDR2: SGHDN, FVKESK. The CDR3 runs to 16 residues. The CDR3 is CASSPPGQLSYNEQFF. The CDR3 coding sequence is TGTGCCAGCAGCCCTCCGGGACAGTTATCCTACAATGAGCAGTTCTTC.

Here the CDR3 reads CSARDPTGGVGYTF. CDR3 nucleotides: TGCAGTGCTAGAGACCCGACAGGGGGCGTTGGCTACACCTTC. This chain links TRBV20-1 with TRBJ1-2, with 10 bases lining up with TRBD1. V lost 0 bases, J lost 7 bases, and 5 bases stayed unmatched. CDR3 length equals 14 residues. Germline V lookup: CDR1 DFQATT, CDR2 SNEGSKA (reference sequence).

Turning to this clonotype: A read error may be the cause here, since a much bigger clone is one base away. V usage is TRBV11-2 and J usage is TRBJ2-7; D could derive from TRBD1 or TRBD2 (5 bases each). The germline gives CDR1 SGHAT, CDR2 FQNNGV. This CDR3 contains 16 residues. The chain's CDR3 is CASSLDGAYIAYKQYF. CDR3 coding DNA: TGTGCCAGCAGCTTAGACGGGGCTTACATTGCCTACAAGCAGTACTTC.

Only one count was recorded for this clonotype. The chain carries TRBV4-1 and TRBJ1-1; D may be TRBD1 (6 bases). Germline V lookup: CDR1 MGHRA, CDR2 YSYEKL. Between the trimmed V and J ends, which lost 1 base and 3 bases, there was a span of 15 bases. The CDR3 runs 16 residues. The CDR3 coding sequence is TGCGCCAGCAGCCAAGGGGACAACCCTTGGGACACTGAAGCTTTCTTT. Translation: CASSQGDNPWDTEAFF.

This clonotype showed up many times. The chain is built from TRBV28 and TRBJ2-7, with TRBD1 matching 8 bases. Germline CDR1 MDHEN, CDR2 SYDVKM. Trimming at V came to 5 bases and at J to 4 bases, leaving 4 bases not matched to a gene. CDR3 length: 13 residues. The CDR3 DNA reads TGTGCCAGCAGTATCGACAGGGGATACGAGCAGTACTTC. It translates to CASSIDRGYEQYF.

This clonotype was recorded many times. The germline gene is not matched at one end of the junction; a read error may be the cause. The rearrangement joins TRBV20-1 to TRBJ2-1, with TRBD2 matching over 7 bases. Germline CDR1 DFQATT, CDR2 SNEGSKA (reference sequence). This CDR3 is 18 amino acids long. CDR3: CSARGPAGREPSYNEQFF. Here the CDR3 DNA reads TGCAGTGCCAGAGGGCCAGCGGGACGGGAACCTTCCTACAATGAGCAGTTCTTC.

This clonotype has only a few counts. A much more abundant neighbour one base away suggests this may be a read error. This chain links TRBV6-1 with TRBJ2-7, with 8 bases matching TRBD2. The CDR3 contains 16 residues. Unmatched junction bases numbered 16, after V lost 7 bases and J lost 5 bases. CDR1 and CDR2 from the germline V gene are MNHNS and SASEGT. The CDR3 region has the DNA TGTGCCAGCACCTCGGCGGGCGGGGGGAGTGGTCACGAGCAGTACTTC. Translation gives CASTSAGGGSGHEQYF.

The chain joins TRBV7-9 to TRBJ1-4, with D tentatively TRBD1 (6 bases). The CDR3 runs 17 residues. Trimming took off 5 bases at V and 8 bases at J, with 24 bases between the two ends. Germline CDR1 SEHNR, CDR2 FQNEAQ (reference sequence). The CDR3 DNA reads as TGTGCCAGCAGCCCGGGCGGGGGGGCCGCCGGGGGAGAAAAACTGTTTTTT. Its translation: CASSPGGGAAGGEKLFF.

This clonotype was picked up many times. This chain joins TRBV20-1 and TRBJ2-3; 8 bases map to TRBD1. With 0 bases clipped from V and 2 bases from J, the junction kept 13 bases outside the gene matches. CDR1 is DFQATT, CDR2 SNEGSKA, per germline (reference sequence). The length of the CDR3 is 18 residues. The CDR3 DNA follows: TGCAGTGCTAGAGATTCAGGGGGCGCATGGTCCAACACAGATACGCAGTATTTT. Its protein product is CSARDSGGAWSNTDTQYF.

This clonotype was picked up many times. This sequence joins TRBV5-1 and TRBJ2-7; 10 nucleotides align to TRBD2. This CDR3 comprises 16 residues. CDR1 SGHRS and CDR2 YFSETQ come from the germline V gene. Germline trimming cut 2 bases from V and 0 bases from J; bases unmatched to any gene: 5. CDR3 coding DNA: TGCGCCAGCAGCTTCGCTAGCGGGAGCCGCTCCTACGAGCAGTACTTC. This codes for CASSFASGSRSYEQYF.

This clonotype was counted ten times or more. The chain carries TRBV20-1 and TRBJ2-3, with D unclear. Germline V gene sequence: CDR1 DFQATT, CDR2 SNEGSKA (reference sequence). Trimming left V 8 bases short and J 2 bases short, with 5 bases between. This CDR3 comprises 10 residues. The CDR3 DNA follows: TGCAGTACTTTCACAGATACGCAGTATTTT. Protein sequence: CSTFTDTQYF.

At least ten counts were recorded for this clonotype. The V gene is TRBV20-1, the J gene TRBJ2-7, with TRBD1 matching 9 bases. Germline loops: CDR1 DFQATT, CDR2 SNEGSKA (reference sequence). The CDR3 length is 12 residues. Losses at the gene ends were 4 bases for V and 7 bases for J; bases not matched to a gene: 5. In DNA, the CDR3 is TGCAGTGCTAAAAGACAGGGGGGGGAGCAGTACTTC. Translated, it gives CSAKRQGGEQYF.

This chain connects TRBV7-9 to TRBJ2-1, with TRBD2 as a possible D gene (6 bases). Germline assignment: CDR1 SEHNR and CDR2 FQNEAQ (reference sequence). The CDR3 length is 17 residues. The ends were cut back, 7 bases at V and 8 bases at J, with 27 bases in the middle. In nucleotides, the CDR3 is TGTGCCAGCACCAAATTGAGGCGCGGGACGGGGTTGGATGAGCAGTTCTTC. Encoded protein: CASTKLRRGTGLDEQFF.

The gene calls are TRBV28 and TRBJ2-7; D not certain. The V and J ends lost 5 bases and 0 bases respectively, with 14 bases between them. In germline, CDR1 is MDHEN, CDR2 SYDVKM. The CDR3 runs 15 residues. Written as DNA, the CDR3 is TGTGCCAGCAGTCCGATTGGGCTTCACTCCTACGAGCAGTACTTC. Translating gives CASSPIGLHSYEQYF.

The V gene is TRBV9, the J gene TRBJ1-1; D unclear. V was trimmed by 5 bases and J by 5 bases, leaving 16 bases between them. The CDR3 has 14 amino acids. Germline CDR1 SGDLS, CDR2 YYNGEE. In DNA, the CDR3 is TGTGCCAGCAGTTTGCGGCGGGCTCCGACTGAAGCTTTCTTT. This encodes CASSLRRAPTEAFF.

The rearrangement joins TRBV5-8 to TRBJ2-5; the match to TRBD1 covers 10 bases. This CDR3 contains 15 residues. The germline V gene encodes CDR1 SGHTS and CDR2 YDEGEE. J was trimmed by 5 bases and V by 0 bases; bases with no gene match: 4. The CDR3 sequence is CASSLGDRGVETQYF. CDR3 DNA sequence: TGTGCCAGCAGCTTGGGGGACAGGGGAGTTGAGACCCAGTACTTC.

This clonotype was recorded many times. V is TRBV12-3 or TRBV12-4 and J is TRBJ1-6, with D possibly matching TRBD1 (5 bases). The CDR3 sequence is 15 residues long. V was trimmed by 3 bases and J by 4 bases, leaving 10 bases between them. The CDR3 region has the DNA TGTGCCAGCAGTTTTAGGGACGGATATAATTCACCCCTCCACTTT. Protein: CASSFRDGYNSPLHF.

This clonotype was observed many times. The chain is built from TRBV12-3 or TRBV12-4 and TRBJ1-1; 7 bases are shared with TRBD1. The CDR3 consists of 14 residues. The V segment lost 3 bases and the J segment 4 bases; nucleotides outside the gene matches: 5. The CDR3 coding sequence is TGTGCCAGCAGTTTGAGGGGGCTGGGCACTGAAGCTTTCTTT. It specifies CASSLRGLGTEAFF.

This clonotype came up many times. The rearrangement links TRBV6-1 to TRBJ2-5; D is possibly TRBD2 (6 bases). V lost 5 bases and J 2 bases, leaving 15 bases between the germline ends. CDR3 length: 15 amino acids. Germline V gives CDR1 MNHNS, CDR2 SASEGT. CDR3 in amino acids: CASSRSVGGQETQYF. For the CDR3, the DNA is TGTGCCAGCAGTCGGTCGGTCGGGGGACAAGAGACCCAGTACTTC.